The 26 T cell receptor beta chains below come from one sample, sequenced in a study of CD8 T cells in Susac syndrome. The authors reverse transcribed roughly 0.5 to 1 ug RNA with random hexamers. TCRdb used MiXCR to reprocess the immunoSEQ multiplex PCR reads, holding one entry per CDR3 protein. The sample has about 160,000 distinct CDR3 sequences, 90% to 95% seen once. The sequencing input was CD4+ T cells from PBMCs. The receptors come from a human donor in good health.

This chain joins TRBV12-3 or TRBV12-4 and TRBJ2-1, with TRBD2 identical over 9 bases. The CDR3 extends over 14 amino acids. J was trimmed by 9 bases and V by 5 bases; bases with no gene match: 8. CDR3 protein: CASSPVAGESEQFF. CDR3 DNA: TGTGCCAGCAGTCCCGTAGCGGGAGAAAGTGAGCAGTTCTTC.

CDR3 sequence reads: CSVVGDSYNEQFF. The DNA of the CDR3 is TGCAGCGTTGTCGGGGACTCCTACAATGAGCAGTTCTTC. This rearrangement joins TRBV29-1 to TRBJ2-1; perhaps TRBD2 as D (5 bases). V was trimmed by 4 bases and J by 0 bases, leaving 7 bases between them. Germline V CDR1 and CDR2: SQVTM, ANQGSEA. The CDR3 has 13 residues.

V gene TRBV5-4 combines with J gene TRBJ2-7, with TRBD2 as a possible D gene (5 bases). CDR3 length: 15 residues. Germline assignment: CDR1 SGHNT and CDR2 YYREEE (reference sequence). Trimming stripped 0 bases from V and 4 bases from J, with 14 bases between. CDR3: CASSLGTGSQYEQYF. CDR3 coding DNA: TGTGCCAGCAGCTTGGGTACGGGGTCCCAGTACGAGCAGTACTTC.

In this sample, this clonotype turned up once. As DNA, the CDR3 is TGTGCCATCAGGGGAGGAGGGACAGGGGATTCACCCCTCCACTTT. Translation gives CAIRGGGTGDSPLHF. This rearrangement joins TRBV10-3 to TRBJ1-6, with 10 nucleotides matching TRBD1. Germline V gene data show CDR1 as ENHRY and CDR2 as SYGVKD. V gave up 6 bases and J gave up 8 bases; unmatched junction bases: 7. The CDR3 is 15 amino acids.

This clonotype was recorded a few times. V gene TRBV5-4 combines with J gene TRBJ2-5; D could derive from TRBD1 or TRBD2 (5 bases each). CDR1 SGHNT and CDR2 YYREEE come from the germline V gene (reference sequence). V shed 0 bases and J shed 1 base, with 10 bases lying between them. The CDR3 has 15 residues. CDR3 coding DNA: TGTGCCAGCAGCTTGGCCGGGGCATCCCAAGAGACCCAGTACTTC. Its protein is CASSLAGASQETQYF.

This sequence joins TRBV7-3 and TRBJ2-2; D gene uncertain. CDR1 SGHTA and CDR2 FQGTGA come from the germline V gene. V lost 5 bases to trimming and J lost 7 bases, with 11 bases between them. The CDR3 runs to 13 residues. CDR3 DNA: TGTGCCAGCAGCCATGGACGGAGCGGGGAGCTGTTTTTT. Encoded protein: CASSHGRSGELFF.

This clonotype was observed a handful of times. The J gene is TRBJ1-2, the V gene TRBV6-5; D remains unclear. The V and J ends lost 2 bases and 2 bases respectively, with 6 bases between them. The V gene's germline CDR1 is MNHEY and CDR2 SVGAGI. The CDR3 consists of 13 residues. CDR3 DNA: TGTGCCAGCAGTTACGGGGAGAACTATGGCTACACCTTC. This codes for CASSYGENYGYTF.

The chain recombines TRBV2 with TRBJ2-7, with TRBD2 matching 9 bases. This CDR3 is built from 15 residues. The germline CDR1 and CDR2 sequences are SNHLY and FYNNEI. The ends lost 8 bases at V and 3 bases at J; junction bases unmatched: 11. This CDR3 is CASRLGSGGRYEQYF. The DNA for the CDR3 is TGTGCCAGCCGCTTGGGGAGCGGGGGGCGCTACGAGCAGTACTTC. The whole variable domain, filled in from reference TRBV2 and TRBJ2-7, reads EPEVTQTPSHQVTQMGQEVILRCVPISNHLYFYWYRQILGQKVEFLVSFYNNEISEKSEIFDDQFSVERPDGSNFTLKIRSTKLEDSAMYFCASRLGSGGRYEQYFGPGTRLTVT.

This sequence joins TRBV9 and TRBJ2-1, with 8 bases identical to TRBD2. Germline V gives CDR1 SGDLS, CDR2 YYNGEE. V was clipped by 0 bases and J by 2 bases; unmatched bases: 1. CDR3 size: 15 residues. The CDR3 loop reads CASSVGSGAYNEQFF. The DNA of the CDR3 is TGTGCCAGCAGCGTAGGTAGCGGGGCCTACAATGAGCAGTTCTTC.

The chain joins TRBV2 to TRBJ2-7; no reliable D call. This CDR3 is 12 amino acids long. Deletions cut 2 bases from V and 5 bases from J, with 7 bases between. Germline V gene sequence: CDR1 SNHLY, CDR2 FYNNEI. CDR3 sequence (DNA): TGTGCCAGCAGTGAAATTCCCCACGAGCAGTACTTC. Its protein product is CASSEIPHEQYF.

This clonotype appeared a single time. V and J are TRBV2 and TRBJ2-7; D tentatively fits TRBD1 or TRBD2 (6 bases each). CDR1 and CDR2 from the germline V gene are SNHLY and FYNNEI. The CDR3 covers 13 residues. V dropped 4 bases and J dropped 6 bases, with 13 bases sitting between them. Here the CDR3 DNA reads TGTGCCAGCAGTGGGGGGGCCCCCCTCGAGCAGTACTTC. Translated: CASSGGAPLEQYF.

In DNA form, the CDR3 reads TGTGCCAGCAGCGTAGACCCCGGGACAGGGAACGAGCAGTACTTC. Protein product: CASSVDPGTGNEQYF. This chain connects TRBV9 to TRBJ2-7, with 9 bases that match TRBD1. Losses at the gene ends were 0 bases for V and 5 bases for J; bases not matched to a gene: 6. Germline CDR1 SGDLS, CDR2 YYNGEE. The length of the CDR3 is 15 residues.

The chain has TRBV5-1 and TRBJ1-2; D is ambiguous. Germline V gene lookup returns CDR1 SGHRS and CDR2 YFSETQ. The CDR3 is 13 residues long. The germline V and J ends were trimmed by 2 bases and 3 bases, with 8 bases remaining between them. The CDR3 loop reads CASSFPPYYGYTF. The DNA of the CDR3 is TGCGCCAGCAGCTTTCCTCCCTACTATGGCTACACCTTC.

The chain combines TRBV11-2 with TRBJ2-1; no clear D gene. From germline, CDR1 is SGHAT and CDR2 FQNNGV. The V gene lost 4 bases and the J gene lost 8 bases, with 12 bases spanning the gap. The CDR3 covers 13 residues. CDR3 sequence: CASSSGPRDEQFF. CDR3 bases: TGTGCCAGCAGCTCCGGGCCAAGAGATGAGCAGTTCTTC.

The rearrangement links TRBV9 to TRBJ1-5, with a weak D call TRBD1 (5 bases). Per the germline V gene, CDR1 is SGDLS and CDR2 is YYNGEE. Trimming removed 3 bases from V and 1 base from J, with 11 bases in between. The CDR3 has 15 residues. This CDR3 reads CASSGDGGSNQPQHF. The CDR3 region has the DNA TGTGCCAGCAGCGGTGATGGGGGGAGCAATCAGCCCCAGCATTTT.

The chain recombines TRBV5-4 with TRBJ1-2; D is unclear. Germline CDR1 and CDR2: SGHNT and YYREEE (reference sequence). The CDR3 totals 13 residues. Trimming removed 4 bases at V and 5 bases at J, with 12 bases between. The CDR3 DNA reads as TGTGCCAGCAGCGACGACGGTAGTTATGGCTACACCTTC. Amino acids: CASSDDGSYGYTF.

The rearrangement links TRBV7-9 to TRBJ2-5; tentatively, D is TRBD1 or TRBD2 (5 bases each). Trimming took 2 bases from V and 0 from J, leaving 10 bases between them. The CDR3 covers 15 residues. In germline, CDR1 is SEHNR, CDR2 FQNEAQ (reference sequence). The CDR3 reads CASSLNGAHQETQYF. CDR3 DNA: TGTGCCAGCAGCTTAAACGGGGCTCACCAAGAGACCCAGTACTTC.

The chain joins TRBV20-1 to TRBJ1-1, with D hard to call. Trimming cost V 1 base and J 0 bases, with 12 bases left between them. The germline gives CDR1 DFQATT, CDR2 SNEGSKA (reference sequence). The CDR3 contains 15 residues. CDR3 in DNA: TGCAGTGCTAGAGTCCGGCCGGCTATGAACACTGAAGCTTTCTTT. It yields the protein CSARVRPAMNTEAFF.

The genes are TRBV29-1 and TRBJ2-3; TRBD2 agrees at 12 bases. CDR1 and CDR2 from the germline V gene are SQVTM and ANQGSEA. V was pared by 5 bases and J by 0 bases, with 3 bases of the junction left unmatched. The CDR3 covers 15 residues. CDR3 region: CSVRGTSGSTDTQYF. CDR3 DNA sequence: TGCAGCGTTCGGGGGACTAGCGGGAGCACAGATACGCAGTATTTT.

V usage is TRBV24-1 and J usage is TRBJ2-3, with TRBD1 as a possible D gene (5 bases). Germline loops: CDR1 KGHDR, CDR2 SFDVKD. The CDR3 totals 13 residues. Trimming pared 4 bases from V and 8 bases from J, leaving 12 bases between. The CDR3 sequence: CATSEPGSGTQYF. CDR3 sequence (DNA): TGTGCCACCAGTGAACCAGGGTCCGGTACGCAGTATTTT.

The chain joins TRBV6-1 to TRBJ1-4; no definite D call. Germline CDR1 reads MNHNS; CDR2 reads SASEGT. The V end lost 4 bases, the J end lost 0 bases, and 12 bases lay between the germline ends. The CDR3 is 16 amino acids. The CDR3 DNA follows: TGTGCCAGCAGTGTGATGCCGGCTGCAACTAATGAAAAACTGTTTTTT. It yields the protein CASSVMPAATNEKLFF.

The chain couples TRBV2 to TRBJ1-1; no firm D call. The CDR3 consists of 10 residues. The germline gives CDR1 SNHLY, CDR2 FYNNEI. V was trimmed by 7 bases and J by 12 bases, leaving 12 bases between them. Here the CDR3 DNA reads TGTGCCAGCAAAACGGAACTTTCTTTCTTT. Its protein product is CASKTELSFF.

In nucleotides, the CDR3 is TGCGCCAGCAGCTTGGGCGGGGATCATGGCTACACCTTC. Translation gives CASSLGGDHGYTF. The rearrangement links TRBV5-1 to TRBJ1-2; D gene unclear. V was cut by 0 bases and J by 6 bases, with 9 bases left in between. Germline-derived CDR1 and CDR2 are SGHRS and YFSETQ. The CDR3 extends over 13 amino acids.

For the CDR3, the DNA is TGTGCCACTTCAAATGGCGGGGGGTCAAAGACCCAGTACTTC. Protein sequence: CATSNGGGSKTQYF. J is TRBJ2-5 and V is TRBV15; 8 bases are a match to TRBD2. The CDR3 extends over 14 amino acids. Germline CDR1 and CDR2: LNHNV and YYDKDF (reference sequence). V gave up 9 bases and J gave up 6 bases; unmatched junction bases: 12.

The gene calls are TRBV6-5 and TRBJ2-7; D gene unclear. The CDR3 totals 12 residues. V gave up 4 bases and J gave up 5 bases, with 9 bases separating them. The germline gives CDR1 MNHEY, CDR2 SVGAGI. The CDR3 DNA reads as TGTGCCAGCAGTTCCTTCAAGGACGAGCAGTACTTC. Amino acid sequence: CASSSFKDEQYF.

V is TRBV2 and J is TRBJ2-3, with a weak D call TRBD2 (5 bases). Trimming took off 4 bases at V and 3 bases at J, with 11 bases between the two ends. The CDR3 length is 14 residues. The V gene's germline CDR1 is SNHLY and CDR2 FYNNEI. The DNA for the CDR3 is TGTGCCAGCAGTGCCCTAGCCGGGACAGATACGCAGTATTTT. This translates into CASSALAGTDTQYF.